Below, 19 T cell receptor beta chains from the same sample are listed, as sequenced in a study of blood T cells in healthy people across ages. The second PCR ran about 6 to 11 cycles with a sample-barcoded 5' primer and J-beta primers. MiXCR was run by TCRdb on the 5' RACE reads, yielding one entry per CDR3 protein. The sample has approximately 800,000 distinct CDR3 sequences; approximately 53% are singletons. Sequenced material: blood. The receptor set was obtained from a man in his forties or fifties in good health.

This chain joins TRBV15 and TRBJ1-2; 7 bases are shared with TRBD1. The trim removed 5 bases at V and 1 base at J, leaving 4 bases unmatched. The CDR3 runs to 14 residues. CDR1 is LNHNV, CDR2 YYDKDF, per germline (reference sequence). Here the CDR3 reads CATSGGQINYGYTF. The CDR3 nucleotides are TGTGCCACCAGCGGGGGACAGATTAACTATGGCTACACCTTC.

This chain links TRBV27 with TRBJ1-1, with a tentative D call TRBD1 (6 bases). Germline assignment: CDR1 MNHEY and CDR2 SMNVEV (reference sequence). Between the trimmed V and J ends, which lost 6 bases and 3 bases, there was a span of 29 bases. The CDR3 has 19 amino acids. The CDR3 coding sequence is TGTGCCAGCAGGCTACTATATGGGACGGGGGCTTCCCTGGACACTGAAGCTTTCTTT. It translates to CASRLLYGTGASLDTEAFF.

V usage is TRBV12-5 and J usage is TRBJ2-1, with D perhaps matching TRBD1 (6 bases). V was pared by 3 bases and J by 3 bases, with 15 bases between. Germline V gene lookup returns CDR1 LGHNT and CDR2 FRNRAP. The CDR3 runs to 16 residues. For the CDR3, the DNA is TGTGCTAGTGGTTTCCTTGAGGGGGTACACTACAATGAGCAGTTCTTC. As protein: CASGFLEGVHYNEQFF.

This clonotype was seen more than once but under ten times. The chain employs TRBV20-1 and TRBJ2-1; D possibly corresponds to TRBD2 (6 bases). Germline CDR1 reads DFQATT; CDR2 reads SNEGSKA (reference sequence). Trimming left V 3 bases short and J 2 bases short, with 11 bases between. The CDR3 totals 14 residues. The CDR3 spells CSARASEAYNEQFF. The CDR3 DNA sequence: TGCAGTGCTAGGGCTAGCGAGGCCTACAATGAGCAGTTCTTC.

The chain is built from TRBV29-1 and TRBJ2-7; 10 nucleotides match TRBD1. Per the germline V gene, CDR1 is SQVTM and CDR2 is ANQGSEA. V shed 4 bases and J 8 bases; nucleotides not matched to a gene: 5. CDR3 length: 12 residues. The CDR3 sequence is CSVGTGGQKQYF. The DNA of the CDR3 is TGCAGCGTTGGGACAGGGGGTCAGAAGCAGTACTTC.

The chain couples TRBV11-2 to TRBJ2-5; no clear D gene. Germline CDR1 SGHAT, CDR2 FQNNGV. Deletions cut 1 base from V and 0 bases from J, with 9 bases between. The CDR3 totals 15 residues. CDR3 residues: CASSLVAGDQETQYF. As DNA, the CDR3 is TGTGCCAGCAGCTTAGTTGCAGGAGACCAAGAGACCCAGTACTTC.

This clonotype showed up just a few times. The chain joins TRBV27 to TRBJ2-5; TRBD2 is a possible D gene (6 bases). CDR3 length: 16 amino acids. The germline V gene encodes CDR1 MNHEY and CDR2 SMNVEV (reference sequence). Trimming shortened V by 6 bases and J by 5 bases, and 22 bases separated the two germline ends. As DNA, the CDR3 is TGTGCCAGCAGCACGCTCTATTCGGGAGAGGTTGAGACCCAGTACTTC. Its protein is CASSTLYSGEVETQYF.

This chain's CDR3 is CSASGVSGRGARVYNEQFF. The CDR3 nucleotides read TGCAGTGCTAGTGGAGTGAGCGGGAGAGGGGCTCGGGTCTACAATGAGCAGTTCTTC. The V and J genes are TRBV20-1 and TRBJ2-1, with 8 bases matching TRBD2. J lost 3 bases, V lost 3 bases, and 19 bases had no gene match. The CDR3 loop spans 19 amino acids. CDR1 and CDR2 (germline): DFQATT, SNEGSKA (reference sequence).

The gene calls are TRBV3-1 and TRBJ2-3; D not resolved. The CDR3 spans 15 residues. Germline CDR1 is LGHDT and CDR2 is YNNKEL (reference sequence). V dropped 1 base and J dropped 1 base, with 9 bases sitting between them. CDR3 bases: TGTGCCAGCAGCCAAGCATCGGTGGGCACAGATACGCAGTATTTT. Amino acid sequence: CASSQASVGTDTQYF.

This clonotype was recorded only once. CDR3 nucleotide sequence: TGTGCCAGCAGCCAGGGGACAGGGCGCCTTAACTATGGCTACACCTTC. It specifies CASSQGTGRLNYGYTF. The chain couples TRBV3-1 to TRBJ1-2, with TRBD1 matching over 9 bases. V was clipped by 3 bases and J by 1 base; unmatched bases: 6. Germline V gene data show CDR1 as LGHDT and CDR2 as YNNKEL (reference sequence). The CDR3 is 16 amino acids.

This clonotype was counted only a few times. The chain employs TRBV29-1 and TRBJ2-5, with 12 positions matching TRBD2. Germline V gene sequence: CDR1 SQVTM, CDR2 ANQGSEA. V shed 0 bases and J 1 base; nucleotides not matched to a gene: 15. The CDR3 contains 20 residues. This CDR3 reads CSVEDPRLAGAREIQETQYF. The CDR3 coding sequence is TGCAGCGTTGAAGACCCGAGACTAGCGGGAGCGAGGGAGATCCAAGAGACCCAGTACTTC.

This chain uses TRBV20-1 with TRBJ2-1, with 10 bases matching TRBD2. V shed 3 bases and J 9 bases; nucleotides not matched to a gene: 8. The CDR3 runs 14 residues. CDR1 DFQATT and CDR2 SNEGSKA come from the germline V gene (reference sequence). The CDR3 DNA reads as TGCAGTGCTAGTTCGGGACTAGCGTTGGCTGAGCAGTTCTTC. The encoded protein is CSASSGLALAEQFF.

This clonotype has just a few counts. The rearrangement uses TRBV6-2 or TRBV6-3 and TRBJ2-7, with 9 bases matching TRBD2. The CDR3 has 18 amino acids. Germline CDR1 is MNHEY and CDR2 is SVGEGT. J gave up 0 bases and V 6 bases, and 15 bases lay outside the gene matches. Here the CDR3 reads CASRSTPAGGRFSYEQYF. In DNA, the CDR3 is TGTGCCAGCAGGTCAACCCCAGCGGGAGGCCGTTTCTCCTACGAGCAGTACTTC.

The V and J genes are TRBV29-1 and TRBJ2-3; TRBD2 aligns across 10 bases. Germline trimming cut 2 bases from V and 4 bases from J; bases unmatched to any gene: 3. CDR3 length: 14 residues. Germline V gives CDR1 SQVTM, CDR2 ANQGSEA. CDR3 residues: CSVEWTSGPDTQYF. Written as DNA, the CDR3 is TGCAGCGTTGAATGGACTAGCGGCCCAGATACGCAGTATTTT.

This clonotype was seen a few times. The chain uses TRBV28 and TRBJ2-6, with TRBD1 as a possible D gene (5 bases). This CDR3 has 18 residues. The V and J ends lost 6 bases and 4 bases respectively, with 22 bases between them. Germline V gene lookup returns CDR1 MDHEN and CDR2 SYDVKM. CDR3 residues: CASRQDTLSPWGANVLTF. The CDR3 nucleotides are TGTGCCAGCAGACAGGATACACTTTCCCCCTGGGGGGCCAACGTCCTGACTTTC.

V and J are TRBV24-1 and TRBJ2-3; D is unresolved. Trimming removed 4 bases at V and 2 bases at J, with 12 bases between. Germline CDR1 reads KGHDR; CDR2 reads SFDVKD. There are 15 residues in the CDR3. The CDR3 here is CATSDNRYHTDTQYF. CDR3 nucleotides: TGTGCCACCAGTGACAATCGCTACCACACAGATACGCAGTATTTT.

The chain employs TRBV13 and TRBJ1-4; no definite D call. V was clipped by 5 bases and J by 8 bases, with 9 bases between them. Germline CDR1 is PRHDT and CDR2 is FYEKMQ (reference sequence). This CDR3 spans 12 amino acids. This CDR3 reads CASSPAGEKLFF. In DNA, the CDR3 is TGTGCCAGCAGCCCAGCCGGGGAAAAACTGTTTTTT.

This clonotype was observed once. The CDR3 DNA sequence: TGCAGTCCTACCGGGGGCTCCTACGAGCAGTACTTC. Translating it yields CSPTGGSYEQYF. V and J are TRBV20-1 and TRBJ2-7; TRBD2 might be the D (6 bases). The CDR3 spans 12 residues. Looked up from germline, CDR1 is DFQATT and CDR2 is SNEGSKA (reference sequence). Trimming left V 8 bases short and J 0 bases short, with 11 bases between.

The chain carries TRBV12-3 or TRBV12-4 and TRBJ1-1, with D unclear. CDR3 length: 14 residues. V lost 3 bases and J lost 4, with 12 bases in between. The CDR3 nucleotides read TGTGCCAGCAGTTTGTCGAGACCCGTCACTGAAGCTTTCTTT. Translating gives CASSLSRPVTEAFF.